Following are 14 T cell receptor beta chains from one sample sequenced in a study of blood T cell repertoires in COVID-19. Method: immunoSEQ multiplex PCR; TCRdb's copy keeps in-frame clones and lacks some. The sample lists 350,000 to 450,000 clones; roughly 86% were seen once. Material for sequencing was PBMCs or T cells enriched from blood (not recorded which). These receptors all stem from a man aged 35-49 years in a cohort exposed to, infected with or recovered from COVID-19 (not recorded which).

Only one count was recorded for this clone. The chain joins TRBV10-1 to TRBJ2-1, with 8 positions matching TRBD2. The CDR3 sequence is 17 residues long. Germline values: CDR1 WNHNN, CDR2 SYGVQD (reference sequence). V shed 3 bases and J 4 bases; nucleotides not matched to a gene: 11. The CDR3 DNA is TGCGCCAGCAGTGATAGCCAGCGGGAGAGCCCGTACAATGAGCAGTTCTTC. Translation gives CASSDSQRESPYNEQFF.

This chain uses TRBV7-9 with TRBJ2-2, with a tentative D call TRBD2 (5 bases). Per the germline V gene, CDR1 is SEHNR and CDR2 is FQNEAQ (reference sequence). V lost 2 bases and J lost 7, with 11 bases in between. This CDR3 is built from 14 residues. The CDR3 spells CASSLFRAGGELFF. The CDR3 DNA reads TGTGCCAGCAGCTTATTCCGGGCGGGCGGGGAGCTGTTTTTT.

V usage is TRBV19 and J usage is TRBJ2-1, with 10 bases lining up with TRBD1. This CDR3 is 17 amino acids long. J lost 1 base, V lost 5 bases, and 8 bases had no gene match. Germline CDR1 is LNHDA and CDR2 is SQIVND (reference sequence). CDR3 in amino acids: CASSHRDRGPSYNEQFF. Here the CDR3 DNA reads TGTGCCAGTAGTCACCGGGACAGGGGACCATCCTACAATGAGCAGTTCTTC.

In its sample, this clone was seen a few times. V usage is TRBV6-5 and J usage is TRBJ2-7; 9 bases agree with TRBD1. The V segment lost 6 bases and the J segment 5 bases; nucleotides outside the gene matches: 8. This CDR3 has 14 amino acids. Germline V lookup: CDR1 MNHEY, CDR2 SVGAGI. The CDR3 region has the DNA TGTGCCAGCAGCCGAGACAGGGGGTCTAACGAGCAGTACTTC. It encodes CASSRDRGSNEQYF.

The rearrangement uses TRBV6-5 and TRBJ1-1, with TRBD1 matching over 8 bases. This CDR3 spans 16 amino acids. The trim removed 2 bases at V and 5 bases at J, leaving 10 bases unmatched. The V gene's germline CDR1 is MNHEY and CDR2 SVGAGI. In DNA, the CDR3 is TGTGCCAGCAGTTACAGACCGGACAGGGCTATAACTGAAGCTTTCTTT. Translating gives CASSYRPDRAITEAFF.

The V and J genes are TRBV4-1 and TRBJ1-4; the D gene is possibly TRBD1 (5 bases). The CDR3 length is 16 residues. Germline CDR1 MGHRA, CDR2 YSYEKL. Trimming left V 1 base short and J 0 bases short, with 9 bases between. The CDR3 region has the DNA TGCGCCAGCAGCCAAGCCTACAGGACAACTAATGAAAAACTGTTTTTT. It specifies CASSQAYRTTNEKLFF.

V usage is TRBV5-1 and J usage is TRBJ2-1, with a possible D match to TRBD1 (6 bases). Per the germline V gene, CDR1 is SGHRS and CDR2 is YFSETQ. Trimming removed 3 bases from V and 2 bases from J, with 15 bases in between. The CDR3 is 16 amino acids. For the CDR3, the DNA is TGCGCCAGCAGCTCACAGGGCAAGGACGCCTACAATGAGCAGTTCTTC. Its protein product is CASSSQGKDAYNEQFF.

The chain combines TRBV2 with TRBJ1-5; possibly TRBD1 for D (5 bases). The CDR3 loop spans 14 amino acids. Germline V gene data show CDR1 as SNHLY and CDR2 as FYNNEI. V was clipped by 3 bases and J by 4 bases, with 10 bases between them. CDR3 bases: TGTGCCAGCAGTGACGGGGGTCCGAATCAGCCCCAGCATTTT. Its translation is CASSDGGPNQPQHF.

This rearrangement joins TRBV7-2 to TRBJ1-6, with 7 nucleotides matching TRBD1. CDR1 and CDR2 from the germline V gene are SGHTA and FQGNSA. V gave up 5 bases and J gave up 4 bases; unmatched junction bases: 14. This CDR3 comprises 18 residues. Written as DNA, the CDR3 is TGTGCCAGCAGCCCGTCGCGGGGCAGGGGGATATATAATTCACCCCTCCACTTT. Translation gives CASSPSRGRGIYNSPLHF. Combining the CDR3 with reference TRBV7-2 and TRBJ1-6 gives the whole variable domain GAGVSQSPSNKVTEKGKDVELRCDPISGHTALYWYRQSLGQGLEFLIYFQGNSAPDKSGLPSDRFSAERTGGSVSTLTIQRTQQEDSAVYLCASSPSRGRGIYNSPLHFGNGTRLTVT.

The table lists this clone with a count of one. The chain uses TRBV5-1 and TRBJ1-1; D uncertain. The CDR3 has 14 residues. Germline V CDR1 and CDR2: SGHRS, YFSETQ. Deletions cut 7 bases from V and 4 bases from J, with 17 bases between. CDR3 loop: CASRTRETGTEAFF. DNA of the CDR3: TGCGCCAGCCGTACAAGAGAAACGGGCACTGAAGCTTTCTTT.

The V and J genes are TRBV6-4 and TRBJ2-2; D might be TRBD2 (5 bases). Trimming left V 7 bases short and J 2 bases short, with 14 bases between. The CDR3 extends over 15 amino acids. CDR1 is MRHNA and CDR2 is SNTAGT in the germline V gene. The DNA of the CDR3 is TGTGCCAGCAAAGCGGAGAGCGGAAACACCGGGGAGCTGTTTTTT. It yields the protein CASKAESGNTGELFF.

This clone was detected once. J is TRBJ2-1 and V is TRBV19, with 7 bases aligning to TRBD1. The CDR3 totals 18 residues. The V gene end was trimmed by 3 bases and the J gene end by 0 bases; junction bases not matched to a gene: 11. Germline V gene sequence: CDR1 LNHDA, CDR2 SQIVND (reference sequence). The CDR3 DNA reads as TGTGCCAGTAGTATTGAAGGGGGCGGCGGATTCTCCTACAATGAGCAGTTCTTC. The encoded protein is CASSIEGGGGFSYNEQFF.

This clone was counted a single time. The chain has TRBV12-2 and TRBJ1-1; the table calls TRBD1, which could not be checked here. TRBV12-2 is a listed pseudogene. The CDR3 covers 16 residues. CDR3 region: CASRLLPGTGNTEAFF. The CDR3 DNA is TGTGCAAGTCGCTTATTGCCCGGGACAGGGAACACTGAAGCTTTCTTT.

The count of this clone is one. The chain links TRBV5-1 to TRBJ2-5; 7 bases map to TRBD1. The CDR3 extends over 16 amino acids. CDR1 SGHRS and CDR2 YFSETQ come from the germline V gene. The trim removed 4 bases at V and 2 bases at J, leaving 11 bases unmatched. Here the CDR3 reads CASSPAQGMGQETQYF. Here the CDR3 DNA reads TGCGCCAGCAGCCCCGCACAGGGGATGGGTCAAGAGACCCAGTACTTC.